Below are 8 T cell receptor beta chains sequenced from a single sample in a study of spatial heterogeneity in lung cancer. One entry per CDR3 protein results from TCRdb running MiXCR on the 5' RACE reads. The sample lists 600 to 850 distinct CDR3 sequences, 60% to 80% occurring once. Time point described: blood at routine non-recurrence follow-up after resection. The sample in question was PBMCs, obtained at follow-up. The receptor source for this set is a female donor with early-stage non-small cell lung cancer.

This clonotype was detected only once. This beta chain represents an off-target read in a library built for alpha chains; its size is of limited meaning. The CDR3 loop reads CASSRLGRTYQETQYF. The CDR3 nucleotides read TGTGCCAGCAGCCGACTGGGACGGACCTACCAAGAGACCCAGTACTTC. The chain combines TRBV7-2 with TRBJ2-5; D may match TRBD1 or TRBD2 (5 bases each). The CDR3 is made up of 16 amino acids. V was shortened by 5 bases and J by 0 bases, with 16 bases between the two germline ends. The germline CDR1 and CDR2 sequences are SGHTA and FQGNSA.

This clonotype has just one count. This beta chain slipped into a library made for alpha chains as a stray read, so its size is not meaningful. The V gene is TRBV4-1, the J gene TRBJ1-1; weak D call: TRBD1 (5 bases). There are 16 residues in the CDR3. Germline V gene lookup returns CDR1 MGHRA and CDR2 YSYEKL. Trimming removed 1 base at V and 0 bases at J, with 12 bases between. This chain's CDR3 is CASSQGGRGMNTEAFF. The CDR3 DNA reads as TGCGCCAGCAGCCAAGGGGGCAGAGGCATGAACACTGAAGCTTTCTTT.

Notes on this clonotype: The size of this beta chain means little, since it is a stray read in a library made for alpha chains. The rearrangement joins TRBV11-2 to TRBJ2-2; D is ambiguous. V shed 11 bases and J shed 5 bases, with 9 bases lying between them. CDR1 and CDR2 from the germline V gene are SGHAT and FQNNGV. CDR3 length equals 11 residues. The CDR3 loop is CAVEGTGELFF. The CDR3 region has the DNA TGTGCCGTAGAAGGGACCGGGGAGCTGTTTTTT.

This clonotype came up a few times. This beta chain is a stray read from a library made for alpha chains; its abundance is not meaningful. This rearrangement joins TRBV19 to TRBJ2-2; D remains unclear. Per the germline V gene, CDR1 is LNHDA and CDR2 is SQIVND (reference sequence). Trimming took off 4 bases at V and 2 bases at J, with 8 bases between the two ends. The CDR3 totals 14 residues. CDR3 DNA: TGTGCCAGTAGTACCCCCAGTAACACCGGGGAGCTGTTTTTT. It is translated as CASSTPSNTGELFF.

As to this clonotype: With the library built for alpha chains, this beta chain is off target and its frequency is not meaningful. This chain joins TRBV27 and TRBJ1-5; TRBD1 might be the D (5 bases). CDR1 is MNHEY, CDR2 SMNVEV, per germline (reference sequence). Trimming shortened V by 8 bases and J by 1 base, and 18 bases separated the two germline ends. The CDR3 has 16 amino acids. CDR3 protein: CASRDGRLGSNQPQHF. CDR3 nucleotides: TGTGCCAGCCGGGACGGACGCCTCGGAAGCAATCAGCCCCAGCATTTT.

This clonotype was counted a single time. The library was designed around alpha chains, so this beta chain is a stray read whose abundance carries little weight. The J gene is TRBJ1-5, the V gene TRBV28; D gene unclear. The length of the CDR3 is 14 residues. V dropped 1 base and J dropped 2 bases, with 6 bases sitting between them. Looked up from germline, CDR1 is MDHEN and CDR2 is SYDVKM. The DNA of the CDR3 is TGTGCCAGCAGTTTATTGTGGGGCAATCAGCCCCAGCATTTT. This gives the protein CASSLLWGNQPQHF.

On this clonotype: The library was designed around alpha chains, so this beta chain is a stray read whose abundance carries little weight. The chain is built from TRBV9 and TRBJ2-3, with D possibly called TRBD1 or TRBD2 (6 bases each). The CDR3 is made up of 13 amino acids. Trimming removed 2 bases at V and 5 bases at J, with 9 bases between. Germline loops: CDR1 SGDLS, CDR2 YYNGEE. The CDR3 loop is CASSVGGKDTQYF. CDR3 DNA: TGTGCCAGCAGCGTCGGGGGCAAAGATACGCAGTATTTT.

A remark on this clonotype: A library made for alpha chains picked up this beta chain off target, so its size means little. This chain connects TRBV24-1 to TRBJ2-1; 9 nucleotides line up with TRBD1. Germline assignment: CDR1 KGHDR and CDR2 SFDVKD. V dropped 12 bases and J dropped 4; count of bases not matched to a gene: 6. The CDR3 consists of 13 residues. The CDR3 nucleotides read TGTGCCGTCTCACAGGGGGCTTACAATGAGCAGTTCTTC. Protein sequence: CAVSQGAYNEQFF.